This TCR beta chain emerged from a study of PD-1 blockade in classical Hodgkin lymphoma. Following autologous stem cell transplantation, relapse occurred in every patient, and exposure to brentuximab vedotin varied. This CDR3 spans 16 amino acids. Trimming cost V 1 base and J 4 bases; bases outside gene matches: 6. Germline values: CDR1 SGHKS, CDR2 YYEKEE (reference sequence). A remark on this clone: The antigen is not known.

Study-wide results and limits: Diversity similar to that of newly diagnosed patients was seen at baseline in complete responders. There remain no defined causes for the repertoire differences, which possibly reflect disease activity or prior therapy.

The data were produced by immunoSEQ multiplex PCR, yet TCRdb's version contains in-frame clones alone and is incomplete. Seen here are roughly 81,000 clones, approximately 91% observed once, and the top ten hold under 3%. The chain has TRBV5-5 and TRBJ2-5; TRBD1 agrees at 11 bases. The sequence derives from a human donor with classical Hodgkin lymphoma. The sample here was peripheral blood mononuclear cells (PBMCs), taken before the second cycle of nivolumab. CDR3 DNA sequence: TGTGCCAGCAGCTTGCCGGACAGGGGGCGTGGAGAGACCCAGTACTTC. It yields the protein CASSLPDRGRGETQYF. The full variable domain, completed using reference TRBV5-5 and TRBJ2-5, is DAGVTQSPTHLIKTRGQQVTLRCSPISGHKSVSWYQQVLGQGPQFIFQYYEKEERGRGNFPDRFSARQFPNYSSELNVNALLLGDSALYLCASSLPDRGRGETQYFGPGTRLLVL.